This T cell receptor (beta chain) was sequenced in a study of blood T cell repertoires in COVID-19. Study background: COVID-19 samples collected from the United States, Italy and Spain covered acute and convalescent phases.

Authors' processing steps: How many nucleated cells were present was estimated from reference gene primer amplification. Using immunoSEQ multiplex PCR, the repertoire was profiled, and TCRdb retains in-frame clones only, with some absent. V, J and clone size are taken as reported in that table, and D and trimming were inferred from the DNA itself. Counted here are some 80,000 clones, around 83% occurring once; the ten biggest clones make up 3.5%. V was shortened by 2 bases and J by 8 bases, with 12 bases between the two germline ends. The CDR3 runs to 13 residues. CDR1 MDHEN and CDR2 SYDVKM come from the germline V gene.

Sequencing was done on a sample of peripheral blood. The receptor was derived from a man aged 45 to 65 with acute or convalescent COVID-19. The V call is TRBV28, the J call TRBJ1-1; D is unresolved. The CDR3 coding sequence is TGTGCCAGCAGTTTAAGTCCGAGTTTCGAAGCTTTCTTT. Its translation: CASSLSPSFEAFF.